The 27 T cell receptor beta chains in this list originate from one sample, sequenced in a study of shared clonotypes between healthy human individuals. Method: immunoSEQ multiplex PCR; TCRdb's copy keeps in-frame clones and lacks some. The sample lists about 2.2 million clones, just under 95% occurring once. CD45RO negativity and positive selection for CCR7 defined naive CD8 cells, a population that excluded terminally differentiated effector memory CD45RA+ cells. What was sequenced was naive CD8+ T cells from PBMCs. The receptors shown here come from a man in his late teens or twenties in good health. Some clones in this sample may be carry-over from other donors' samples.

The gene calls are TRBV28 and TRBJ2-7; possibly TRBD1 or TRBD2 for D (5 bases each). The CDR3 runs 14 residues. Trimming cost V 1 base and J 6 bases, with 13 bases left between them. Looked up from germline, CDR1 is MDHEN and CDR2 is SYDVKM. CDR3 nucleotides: TGTGCCAGCAGTTTATATGGGGGAAACTCCGAGCAGTACTTC. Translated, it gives CASSLYGGNSEQYF.

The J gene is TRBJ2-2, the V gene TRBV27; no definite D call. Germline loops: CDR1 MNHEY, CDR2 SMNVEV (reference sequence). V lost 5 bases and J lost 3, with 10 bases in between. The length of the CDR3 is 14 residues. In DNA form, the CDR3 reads TGTGCCAGCAGTCTTGTAGATCACACCGGGGAGCTGTTTTTT. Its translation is CASSLVDHTGELFF.

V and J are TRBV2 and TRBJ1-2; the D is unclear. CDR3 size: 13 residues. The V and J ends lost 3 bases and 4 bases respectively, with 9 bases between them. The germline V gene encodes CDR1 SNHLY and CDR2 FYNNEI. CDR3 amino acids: CASSDRISYGYTF. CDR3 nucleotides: TGTGCCAGCAGTGACAGAATCTCCTATGGCTACACCTTC.

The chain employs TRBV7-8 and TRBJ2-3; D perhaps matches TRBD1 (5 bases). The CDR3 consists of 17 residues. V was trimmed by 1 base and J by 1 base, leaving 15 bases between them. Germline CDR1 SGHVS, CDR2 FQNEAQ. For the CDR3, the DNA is TGTGCCAGCAGCTTAGGACCCCAGGGATGGGGCACAGATACGCAGTATTTT. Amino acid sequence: CASSLGPQGWGTDTQYF.

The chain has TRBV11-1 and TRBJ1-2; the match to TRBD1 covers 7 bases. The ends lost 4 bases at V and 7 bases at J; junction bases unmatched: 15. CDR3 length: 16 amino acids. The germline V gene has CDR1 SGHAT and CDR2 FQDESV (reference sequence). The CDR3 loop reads CASSSGTEQGRFGYTF. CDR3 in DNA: TGTGCCAGCAGCTCGGGAACGGAACAGGGGCGTTTTGGCTACACCTTC.

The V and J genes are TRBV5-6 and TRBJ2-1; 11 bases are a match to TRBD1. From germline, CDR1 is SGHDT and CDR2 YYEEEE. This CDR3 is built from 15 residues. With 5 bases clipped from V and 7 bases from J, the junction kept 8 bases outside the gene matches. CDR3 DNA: TGTGCCAGCAGTCCTGGACAGGGGGCGCCTAATGAGCAGTTCTTC. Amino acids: CASSPGQGAPNEQFF.

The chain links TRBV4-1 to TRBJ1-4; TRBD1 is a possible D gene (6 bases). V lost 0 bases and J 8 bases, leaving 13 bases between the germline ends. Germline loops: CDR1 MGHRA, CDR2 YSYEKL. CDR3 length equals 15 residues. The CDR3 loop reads CASSQDQGLGEKLFF. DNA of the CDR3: TGCGCCAGCAGCCAAGATCAGGGGTTGGGCGAAAAACTGTTTTTT.

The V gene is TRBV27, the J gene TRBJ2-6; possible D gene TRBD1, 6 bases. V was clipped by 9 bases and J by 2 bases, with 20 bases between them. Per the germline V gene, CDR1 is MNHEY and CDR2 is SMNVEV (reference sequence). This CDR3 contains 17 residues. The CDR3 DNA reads TGTGCCAGTACCTCCAGGGGCGCACCCGCTGGGGCCAACGTCCTGACTTTC. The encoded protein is CASTSRGAPAGANVLTF.

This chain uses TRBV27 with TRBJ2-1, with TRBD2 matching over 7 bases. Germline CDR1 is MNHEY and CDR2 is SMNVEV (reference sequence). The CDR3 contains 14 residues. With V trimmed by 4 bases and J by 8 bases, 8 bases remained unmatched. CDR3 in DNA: TGTGCCAGCAGTTCTCGGGGGGAGAGGGATGAGCAGTTCTTC. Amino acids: CASSSRGERDEQFF.

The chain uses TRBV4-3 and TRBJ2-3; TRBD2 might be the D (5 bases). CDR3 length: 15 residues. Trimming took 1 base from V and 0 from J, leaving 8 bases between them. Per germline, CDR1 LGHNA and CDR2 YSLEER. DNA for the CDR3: TGCGCCAGCAGCCAAGTCCAGCGGAGCACAGATACGCAGTATTTT. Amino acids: CASSQVQRSTDTQYF.

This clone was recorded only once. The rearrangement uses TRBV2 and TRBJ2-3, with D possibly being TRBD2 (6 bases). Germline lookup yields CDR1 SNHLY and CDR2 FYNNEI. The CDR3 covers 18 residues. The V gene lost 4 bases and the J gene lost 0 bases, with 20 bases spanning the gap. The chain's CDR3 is CASSGVRAGHESTDTQYF. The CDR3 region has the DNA TGTGCCAGCAGTGGGGTGCGAGCGGGTCACGAGAGCACAGATACGCAGTATTTT.

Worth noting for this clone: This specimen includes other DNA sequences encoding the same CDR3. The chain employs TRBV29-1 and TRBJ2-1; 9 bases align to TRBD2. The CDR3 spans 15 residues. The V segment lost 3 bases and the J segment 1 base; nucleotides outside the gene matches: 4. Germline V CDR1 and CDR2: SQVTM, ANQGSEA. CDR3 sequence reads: CSVEGLAGSYNEQFF. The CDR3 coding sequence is TGCAGCGTTGAGGGGCTAGCGGGATCCTACAATGAGCAGTTCTTC.

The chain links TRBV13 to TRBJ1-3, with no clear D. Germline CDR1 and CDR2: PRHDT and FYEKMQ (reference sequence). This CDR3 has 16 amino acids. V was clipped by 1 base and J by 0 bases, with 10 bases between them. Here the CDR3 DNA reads TGTGCCAGCAGCTTAGAGGTCACGAGCTCTGGAAACACCATATATTTT. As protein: CASSLEVTSSGNTIYF.

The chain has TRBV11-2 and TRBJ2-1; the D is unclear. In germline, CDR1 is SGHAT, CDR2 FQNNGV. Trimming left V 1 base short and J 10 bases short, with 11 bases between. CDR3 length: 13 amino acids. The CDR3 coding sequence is TGTGCCAGCAGCTTAGGGCCCCTTATCGAGCAGTTCTTC. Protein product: CASSLGPLIEQFF.

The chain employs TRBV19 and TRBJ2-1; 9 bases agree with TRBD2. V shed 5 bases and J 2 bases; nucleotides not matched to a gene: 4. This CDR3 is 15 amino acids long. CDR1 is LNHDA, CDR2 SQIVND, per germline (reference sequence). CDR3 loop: CASSSGTSPYNEQFF. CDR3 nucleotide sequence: TGTGCCAGTAGTTCCGGGACTAGCCCCTACAATGAGCAGTTCTTC.

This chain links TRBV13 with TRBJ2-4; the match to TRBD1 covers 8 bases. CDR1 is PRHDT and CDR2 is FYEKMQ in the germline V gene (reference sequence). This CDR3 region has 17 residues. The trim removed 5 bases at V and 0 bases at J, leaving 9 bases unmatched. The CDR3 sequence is CASSAGQVELAKNIQYF. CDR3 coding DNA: TGTGCCAGCAGCGCGGGACAGGTGGAACTAGCCAAAAACATTCAGTACTTC.

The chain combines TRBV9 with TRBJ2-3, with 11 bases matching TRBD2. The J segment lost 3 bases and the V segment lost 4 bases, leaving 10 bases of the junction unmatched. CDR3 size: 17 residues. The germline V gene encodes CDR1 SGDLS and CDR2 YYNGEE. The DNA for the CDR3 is TGTGCCAGCAGCCAAACGCCGGGGACTAGCGGAACAGATACGCAGTATTTT. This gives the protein CASSQTPGTSGTDTQYF.

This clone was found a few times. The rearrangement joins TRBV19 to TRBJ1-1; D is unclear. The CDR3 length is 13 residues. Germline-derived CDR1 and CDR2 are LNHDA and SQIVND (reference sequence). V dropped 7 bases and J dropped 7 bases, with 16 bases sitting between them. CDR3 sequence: CASMIWEGSEAFF. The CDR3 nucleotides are TGTGCCAGTATGATTTGGGAGGGCAGTGAAGCTTTCTTT.

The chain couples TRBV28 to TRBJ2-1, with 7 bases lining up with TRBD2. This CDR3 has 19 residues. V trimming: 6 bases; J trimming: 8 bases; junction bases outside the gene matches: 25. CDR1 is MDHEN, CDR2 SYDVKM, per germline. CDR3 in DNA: TGTGCCAGCAGCCTTGGGTTTGGGGACTATTCGGGAGGCGTCGATGAGCAGTTCTTC. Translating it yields CASSLGFGDYSGGVDEQFF. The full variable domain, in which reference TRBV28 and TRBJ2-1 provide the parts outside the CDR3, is DVKVTQSSRYLVKRTGEKVFLECVQDMDHENMFWYRQDPGLGLRLIYFSYDVKMKEKGDIPEGYSVSREKKERFSLILESASTNQTSMYLCASSLGFGDYSGGVDEQFFGPGTRLTVL.

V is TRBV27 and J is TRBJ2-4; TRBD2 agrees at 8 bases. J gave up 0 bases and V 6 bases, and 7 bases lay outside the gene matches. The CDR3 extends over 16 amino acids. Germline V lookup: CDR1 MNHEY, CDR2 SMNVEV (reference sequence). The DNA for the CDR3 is TGTGCCAGCAGCCAAACTAGCGGAGTAGCCAAAAACATTCAGTACTTC. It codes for CASSQTSGVAKNIQYF.

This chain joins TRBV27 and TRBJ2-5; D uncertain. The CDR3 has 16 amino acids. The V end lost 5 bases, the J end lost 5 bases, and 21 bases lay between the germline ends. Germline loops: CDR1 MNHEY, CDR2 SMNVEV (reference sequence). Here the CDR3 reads CASSPIGRSGRETQYF. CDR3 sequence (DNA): TGTGCCAGCAGTCCGATAGGACGGTCTGGTAGGGAGACCCAGTACTTC.

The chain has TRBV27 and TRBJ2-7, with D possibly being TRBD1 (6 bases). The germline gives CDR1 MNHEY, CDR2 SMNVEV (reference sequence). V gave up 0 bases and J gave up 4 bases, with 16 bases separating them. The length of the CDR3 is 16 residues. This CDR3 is CASSLSHREVKYEQYF. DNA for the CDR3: TGTGCCAGCAGTTTATCACACAGGGAAGTTAAGTACGAGCAGTACTTC.

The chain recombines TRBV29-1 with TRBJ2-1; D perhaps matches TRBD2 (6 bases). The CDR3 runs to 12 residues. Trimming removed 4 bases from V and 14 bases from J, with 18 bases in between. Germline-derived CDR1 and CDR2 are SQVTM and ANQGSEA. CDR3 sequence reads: CSVAERGGLEFF. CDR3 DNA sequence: TGCAGCGTTGCTGAGAGGGGAGGATTAGAGTTCTTC.

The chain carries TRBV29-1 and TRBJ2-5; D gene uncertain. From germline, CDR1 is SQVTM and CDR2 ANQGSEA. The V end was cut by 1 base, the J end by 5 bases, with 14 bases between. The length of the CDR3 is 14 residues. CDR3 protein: CSVEAGLSGETQYF. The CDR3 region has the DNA TGCAGCGTTGAAGCGGGTTTAAGTGGGGAGACCCAGTACTTC.

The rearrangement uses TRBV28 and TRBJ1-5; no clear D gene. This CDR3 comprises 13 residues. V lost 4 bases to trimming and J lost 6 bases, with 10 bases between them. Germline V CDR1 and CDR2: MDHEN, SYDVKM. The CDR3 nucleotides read TGTGCCAGCAGTTCGTCTCTTGGTCAGCCCCAGCATTTT. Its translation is CASSSSLGQPQHF.

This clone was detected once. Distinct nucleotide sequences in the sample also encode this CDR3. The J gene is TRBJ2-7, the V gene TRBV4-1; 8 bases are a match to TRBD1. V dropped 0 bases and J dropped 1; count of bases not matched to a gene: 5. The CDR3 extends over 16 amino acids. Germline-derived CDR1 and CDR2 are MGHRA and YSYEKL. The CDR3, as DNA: TGCGCCAGCAGCCAAGAGGACAGGGCGCTTTCCTACGAGCAGTACTTC. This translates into CASSQEDRALSYEQYF.

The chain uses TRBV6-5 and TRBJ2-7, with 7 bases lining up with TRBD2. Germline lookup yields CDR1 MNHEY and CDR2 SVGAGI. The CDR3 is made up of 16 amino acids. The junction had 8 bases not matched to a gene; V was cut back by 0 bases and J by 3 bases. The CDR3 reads CASSYSDGPGGYEQYF. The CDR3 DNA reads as TGTGCCAGCAGTTACTCTGACGGTCCGGGGGGCTACGAGCAGTACTTC.